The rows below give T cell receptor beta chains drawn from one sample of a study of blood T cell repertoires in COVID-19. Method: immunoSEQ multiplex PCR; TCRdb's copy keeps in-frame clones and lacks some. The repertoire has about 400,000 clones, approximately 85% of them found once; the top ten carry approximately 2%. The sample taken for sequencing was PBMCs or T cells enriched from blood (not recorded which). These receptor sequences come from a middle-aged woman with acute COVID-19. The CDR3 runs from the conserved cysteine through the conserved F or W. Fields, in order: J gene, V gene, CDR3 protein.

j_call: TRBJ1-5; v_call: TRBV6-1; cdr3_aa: CASSEYAQLNQPQHF
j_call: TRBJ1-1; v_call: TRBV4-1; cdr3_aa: CASSQEATGDGAFF
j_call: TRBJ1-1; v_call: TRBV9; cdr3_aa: CASSSADREAFF
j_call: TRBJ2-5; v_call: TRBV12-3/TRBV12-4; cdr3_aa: CASSLLAQETQYF
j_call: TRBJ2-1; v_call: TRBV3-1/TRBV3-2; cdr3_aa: CASSLGGREQFF
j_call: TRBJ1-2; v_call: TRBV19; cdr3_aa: CASSIEGRGYTF
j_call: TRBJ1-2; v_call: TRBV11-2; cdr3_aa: CASSLASGYGYTF
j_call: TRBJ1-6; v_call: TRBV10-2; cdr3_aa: CASSRGDNSPLHF
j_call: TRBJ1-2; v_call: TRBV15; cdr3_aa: CATSRATGGYGYTF
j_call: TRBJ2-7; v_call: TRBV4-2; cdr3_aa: CASSQTKQGSYEQYF
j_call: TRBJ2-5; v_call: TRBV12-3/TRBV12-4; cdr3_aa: CASSLDSQETQYF
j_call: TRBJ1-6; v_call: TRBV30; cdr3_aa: CAWSVQGFAPLHF
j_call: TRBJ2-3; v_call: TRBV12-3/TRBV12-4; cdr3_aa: CASSQDRGDTQYF
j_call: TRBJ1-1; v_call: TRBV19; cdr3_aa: CASSMDTITEAFF
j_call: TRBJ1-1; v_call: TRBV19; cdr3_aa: CASSIFGENTEAFF
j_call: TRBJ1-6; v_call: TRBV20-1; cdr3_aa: CSASKRSSPLHF
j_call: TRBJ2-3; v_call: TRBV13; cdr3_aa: CASSPRQQPISGTQYF
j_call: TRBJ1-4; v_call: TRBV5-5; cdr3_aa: CASSLTGAGEKLFF
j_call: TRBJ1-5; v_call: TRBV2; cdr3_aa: CASSVQTGTGGNQPQHF
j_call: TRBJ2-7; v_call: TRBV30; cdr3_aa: CAWSAAGAGRYEQYF
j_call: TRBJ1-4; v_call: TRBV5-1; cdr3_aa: CASSLEAGGAGEKLFF
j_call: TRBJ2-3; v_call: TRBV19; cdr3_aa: CASRLAGGEDTQYF
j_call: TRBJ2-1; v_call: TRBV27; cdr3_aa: CASKEGYNEQFF
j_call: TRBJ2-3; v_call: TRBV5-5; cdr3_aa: CASSSGRSTDTQYF
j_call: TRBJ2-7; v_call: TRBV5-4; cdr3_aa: CASSPGQVTYEQYF